The 12 T cell receptor beta chains below were found in one sample sequenced in a study of blood T cell repertoires in COVID-19. Using immunoSEQ multiplex PCR, the repertoire was profiled, and TCRdb retains in-frame clones only, with some absent. The table lists under 35,000 clones, more than 75% of them singletons. Material for sequencing was peripheral blood. The receptors were gathered from a human donor in a cohort sampled during active COVID-19.

The chain is built from TRBV18 and TRBJ1-4; 8 bases match TRBD1. The V gene end was trimmed by 1 base and the J gene end by 6 bases; junction bases not matched to a gene: 1. Germline loops: CDR1 KGHSH, CDR2 LQKENI. This CDR3 has 14 residues. The CDR3 sequence: CASSPQDRDEKLFF. The CDR3 DNA reads as TGTGCCAGCTCACCACAGGACAGGGATGAAAAACTGTTTTTT.

The chain is built from TRBV18 and TRBJ2-4; D is possibly TRBD1 (6 bases). V dropped 5 bases and J dropped 6 bases, with 11 bases sitting between them. Germline-derived CDR1 and CDR2 are KGHSH and LQKENI. This CDR3 region has 13 residues. CDR3 DNA: TGTGCCAGCTCATCAGGGGAGTCAAACATTCAGTACTTC. This translates into CASSSGESNIQYF. The full variable domain, with the rest looked up from reference TRBV18 and TRBJ2-4, is NAGVMQNPRHLVRRRGQEARLRCSPMKGHSHVYWYRQLPEEGLKFMVYLQKENIIDESGMPKERFSAEFPKEGPSILRIQQVVRGDSAAYFCASSSGESNIQYFGAGTRLSVL.

J is TRBJ1-2 and V is TRBV9; no reliable D call. Looked up from germline, CDR1 is SGDLS and CDR2 is YYNGEE. Trimming shortened V by 3 bases and J by 5 bases, and 11 bases separated the two germline ends. This CDR3 comprises 13 residues. CDR3 loop: CASSEVLRYGYTF. The CDR3 DNA is TGTGCCAGCAGCGAAGTACTGAGATATGGCTACACCTTC.

As for this clone: Its ends do not fully match the called genes, so a read error is possible. This chain uses TRBV20-1 with TRBJ2-1; no reliable D call. Germline V gene data show CDR1 as DFQATT and CDR2 as SNEGSKA (reference sequence). The CDR3 has 10 residues. CDR3 sequence: CSAGEREQFF. The CDR3 coding sequence is TGCAGTGCTGGAGAACGGGAGCAGTTCTTC.

V and J are TRBV24-1 and TRBJ1-2, with no clear D. Trimming left V 3 bases short and J 2 bases short, with 12 bases between. Per the germline V gene, CDR1 is KGHDR and CDR2 is SFDVKD. This CDR3 region has 15 residues. This chain's CDR3 is CATSDRRTLNYGYTF. The CDR3 DNA follows: TGTGCCACCAGTGATCGGAGGACGTTAAACTATGGCTACACCTTC.

This rearrangement joins TRBV5-6 to TRBJ2-5, with TRBD2 identical over 7 bases. The CDR3 spans 14 residues. Trimming cost V 9 bases and J 0 bases; bases outside gene matches: 8. Germline V gene lookup returns CDR1 SGHDT and CDR2 YYEEEE. CDR3 in DNA: TGTGCCACTAAACGGCGGGGGAACCAAGAGACCCAGTACTTC. This gives the protein CATKRRGNQETQYF.

This clone was detected only once. The chain is built from TRBV18 and TRBJ1-2; TRBD1 matches 11 bases. Trimming cost V 3 bases and J 5 bases; bases outside gene matches: 2. The CDR3 has 14 amino acids. The germline V gene has CDR1 KGHSH and CDR2 LQKENI. CDR3 sequence: CASSPGQGEYGYTF. In nucleotides, the CDR3 is TGTGCCAGCTCACCGGGACAGGGGGAGTATGGCTACACCTTC.

This clone was seen a handful of times. The chain uses TRBV20-1 and TRBJ2-1, with no clear D. This CDR3 comprises 11 residues. V was trimmed by 6 bases and J by 2 bases, leaving 5 bases between them. From germline, CDR1 is DFQATT and CDR2 SNEGSKA (reference sequence). The CDR3 reads CSAATYNEQFF. CDR3 nucleotide sequence: TGCAGTGCGGCCACCTACAATGAGCAGTTCTTC.

The chain links TRBV5-4 to TRBJ2-3; 10 bases fit TRBD2. Germline lookup yields CDR1 SGHNT and CDR2 YYREEE (reference sequence). V gave up 4 bases and J gave up 6 bases; unmatched junction bases: 8. This CDR3 is 15 amino acids long. The CDR3, as DNA: TGTGCCAGCAGCCCAACTAGCGGGGCAGGGGATACGCAGTATTTT. Translated: CASSPTSGAGDTQYF.

The rearrangement links TRBV7-3 to TRBJ2-3, with 7 nucleotides matching TRBD2. With 5 bases clipped from V and 0 bases from J, the junction kept 8 bases outside the gene matches. The germline V gene has CDR1 SGHTA and CDR2 FQGTGA. The CDR3 is 16 amino acids. CDR3: CASSQDAGVSTDTQYF. The CDR3 region has the DNA TGTGCCAGCAGCCAAGACGCGGGGGTTAGCACAGATACGCAGTATTTT.

V gene TRBV4-3 combines with J gene TRBJ1-5; the match to TRBD1 covers 9 bases. The CDR3 is 14 residues long. V dropped 0 bases and J dropped 7; count of bases not matched to a gene: 1. Germline V gives CDR1 LGHNA, CDR2 YSLEER. The CDR3 loop is CASSQETGGQPQHF. DNA of the CDR3: TGCGCCAGCAGCCAAGAGACAGGGGGACAGCCCCAGCATTTT.

The V call is TRBV29-1, the J call TRBJ1-2, with no clear D. Trimming removed 5 bases at V and 0 bases at J, with 10 bases between. The CDR3 is made up of 13 amino acids. CDR1 and CDR2 (germline): SQVTM, ANQGSEA. The CDR3 sequence is CSVPRLPNYGYTF. The CDR3 DNA reads TGCAGCGTTCCCAGATTGCCTAACTATGGCTACACCTTC. Variable domain in full (rest from reference TRBV29-1 and TRBJ1-2): SAVISQKPSRDICQRGTSLTIQCQVDSQVTMMFWYRQQPGQSLTLIATANQGSEATYESGFVIDKFPISRPNLTFSTLTVSNMSPEDSSIYLCSVPRLPNYGYTFGSGTRLTVV.